This TCR beta chain was sequenced for a study of blood T cell repertoires in COVID-19. Overall study context: Donors in the United States, Italy and Spain gave samples during acute or convalescent COVID-19.

Some clones are missing from TCRdb's copy, which holds only in-frame ones; the method was immunoSEQ multiplex PCR. The data show 130,000 to 150,000 clones, over 75% seen once. Germline assignment: CDR1 SGHRS and CDR2 YFSETQ. This CDR3 contains 13 residues. Between the trimmed V and J ends, which lost 2 bases and 5 bases, there was a span of 9 bases. Sequenced sample: peripheral blood. This clonotype was obtained from a man aged 60 to 69 with active or convalescent COVID-19. The V gene is TRBV5-1, the J gene TRBJ2-3; no definite D call. CDR3 nucleotide sequence: TGCGCCAGCAGCTTCACCGAGGAAGATACGCAGTATTTT. Residues: CASSFTEEDTQYF.